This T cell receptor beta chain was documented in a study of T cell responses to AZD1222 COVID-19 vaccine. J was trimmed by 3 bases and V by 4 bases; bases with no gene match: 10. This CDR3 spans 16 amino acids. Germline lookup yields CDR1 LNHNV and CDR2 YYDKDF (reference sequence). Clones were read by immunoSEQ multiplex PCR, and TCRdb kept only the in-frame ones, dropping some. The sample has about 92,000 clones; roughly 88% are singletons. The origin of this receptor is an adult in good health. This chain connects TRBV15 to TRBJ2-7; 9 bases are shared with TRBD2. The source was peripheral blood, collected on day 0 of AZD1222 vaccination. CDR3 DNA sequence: TGTGCCACCAGCAAGAGCAGGCGGGAGGGCTTCTACGAGCAGTACTTC. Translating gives CATSKSRREGFYEQYF.